These 9 T cell receptor beta chains were sequenced from one sample in a study of T cells after yellow fever vaccination. A single record per CDR3 protein comes from TCRdb applying MiXCR to the 5' RACE reads. The data hold more than 35,000 distinct CDR3 sequences, with 6.5% to 8.5% observed a single time. The source material was CD8+ T cells not binding an NS4B(214-222) dextramer, sorted from PBMCs, sampled 45 days after the yellow fever booster vaccination. Receptor source: a man between 25 and 39 years old who received the YFV17D yellow fever vaccine.

This clonotype occurred many times. The genes are TRBV29-1 and TRBJ1-5; 7 bases are shared with TRBD1. V was pared by 8 bases and J by 3 bases, with 10 bases of the junction left unmatched. Germline values: CDR1 SQVTM, CDR2 ANQGSEA. CDR3 length equals 14 residues. The CDR3 is CSHGTGDANQPQHF. DNA for the CDR3: TGCAGCCACGGAACAGGGGACGCCAATCAGCCCCAGCATTTT.

Many counts were recorded for this clonotype. The CDR3 reads CSARDPAGEDTQYF. DNA for the CDR3: TGCAGTGCTAGAGATCCAGCGGGAGAGGATACGCAGTATTTT. This sequence joins TRBV20-1 and TRBJ2-3; 8 bases align to TRBD2. CDR3 length equals 14 residues. Per germline, CDR1 DFQATT and CDR2 SNEGSKA (reference sequence). V was pared by 0 bases and J by 6 bases, with 5 bases of the junction left unmatched.

This clonotype occurred many times. The chain has TRBV7-6 and TRBJ2-7; perhaps D is TRBD1 or TRBD2 (5 bases each). CDR3 length: 12 residues. Germline V gene sequence: CDR1 SGHVS, CDR2 FNYEAQ. Trimming removed 4 bases at V and 6 bases at J, with 10 bases between. In DNA form, the CDR3 reads TGTGCCAGCAGCTCGGCTGGGGGCGAGCAGTACTTC. It yields the protein CASSSAGGEQYF.

This clonotype was found many times. The J gene is TRBJ2-7, the V gene TRBV5-6, with D possibly being TRBD2 (5 bases). The germline V gene encodes CDR1 SGHDT and CDR2 YYEEEE. Deletions cut 0 bases from V and 7 bases from J, with 11 bases between. This CDR3 is 13 amino acids long. CDR3 coding DNA: TGTGCCAGCAGCTTGGACCTAGCCGAGGAGCAGTACTTC. Protein product: CASSLDLAEEQYF.

In its sample, this clonotype was seen many times. The rearrangement uses TRBV29-1 and TRBJ2-7, with D tentatively TRBD1 (6 bases). CDR3 length equals 11 residues. V lost 4 bases to trimming and J lost 7 bases, with 11 bases between them. The germline gives CDR1 SQVTM, CDR2 ANQGSEA. CDR3 in amino acids: CSVVAGAEQYF. The CDR3 bases are TGCAGCGTTGTAGCAGGGGCGGAGCAGTACTTC.

In this sample, this clonotype turned up many times. The chain recombines TRBV2 with TRBJ2-7, with TRBD1 matching over 8 bases. The CDR3 has 15 amino acids. Trimming cost V 7 bases and J 6 bases; bases outside gene matches: 14. Germline V gives CDR1 SNHLY, CDR2 FYNNEI. The CDR3: CASTERGQDPSEQYF. CDR3 nucleotides: TGTGCCAGCACCGAAAGGGGACAGGACCCATCCGAGCAGTACTTC.

This clonotype was recorded many times. J is TRBJ2-7 and V is TRBV15; D tentatively reads TRBD1 or TRBD2 (5 bases each). Germline-derived CDR1 and CDR2 are LNHNV and YYDKDF (reference sequence). The CDR3 loop spans 13 amino acids. V was cut by 6 bases and J by 2 bases, with 11 bases left in between. CDR3 protein: CATRGDGPYEQYF. The CDR3 DNA follows: TGTGCCACCAGGGGGGACGGACCCTACGAGCAGTACTTC.

The sample holds many counts of this clonotype. The chain employs TRBV4-3 and TRBJ2-1; D is possibly TRBD1 or TRBD2 (6 bases each). The CDR3 runs to 15 residues. V lost 8 bases and J lost 2, with 16 bases in between. Germline CDR1 LGHNA, CDR2 YSLEER. The CDR3 DNA reads TGCGCCAGCGGCCTAGGGGGACTCCCCTACAATGAGCAGTTCTTC. It translates to CASGLGGLPYNEQFF.

The chain carries TRBV11-2 and TRBJ1-6; D remains unclear. The V gene lost 0 bases and the J gene lost 0 bases, with 15 bases spanning the gap. Per the germline V gene, CDR1 is SGHAT and CDR2 is FQNNGV. The CDR3 length is 19 residues. The CDR3 DNA sequence: TGTGCCAGCAGCTTAGACTCGGATCGGGTTAGCTCCTATAATTCACCCCTCCACTTT. Protein: CASSLDSDRVSSYNSPLHF.